The source of this T cell receptor beta chain is a study of breast tumors, draining lymph nodes, adjacent tissues. TCRdb passed the multiplex PCR reads through MiXCR, listing each CDR3 protein once. Among about 89,000 distinct CDR3 sequences, over 25% were seen once, and the ten largest hold 8.1%. Trimming removed 5 bases at V and 5 bases at J, with 12 bases between. CDR3 length: 14 amino acids. Per the germline V gene, CDR1 is SGHTA and CDR2 is FQGNSA. This clonotype was seen at least ten times. Its cognate antigen is unknown. General study findings and limits: The lymph node origin of tumor T cells was framed as consistent with a hypothesis, not demonstrated. Tumor repertoires ranked between lymph nodes and nontumor tissue in diversity, with V and J gene preferences.

Breast cancer patients provided tissue from their axillary draining lymph nodes. The sequence was obtained from a female donor with breast cancer. Some clones in this sample may be carry-over from other donors' samples. The sequenced sample consisted of axillary lymph node tissue. The chain is built from TRBV7-2 and TRBJ1-4; TRBD1 is a possible D gene (5 bases). The CDR3 loop is CASSATGANEKLFF. The CDR3 DNA is TGTGCCAGCAGCGCCACCGGGGCGAATGAAAAACTGTTTTTT.